A single sample is the source of the 27 T cell receptor beta chains below, sequenced in a study of CD8+ T cells in alopecia areata. Stated treatment: oral pan-JAK inhibitor, 5-10 mg twice daily. The sequencing template was cDNA reverse transcribed from extracted RNA. Sequenced by immunoSEQ multiplex PCR; TCRdb stores in-frame clones only, minus some. The sample contains about 110,000 clones, over 80% of which appear only once. The sequencing used CD8+ T cells sorted from blood, collected at week 24, from a patient treated with tofacitinib. These receptors were taken from a human donor with alopecia areata.

CDR3 residues: CASSPTSGSSYEQYF. The CDR3, as DNA: TGCGCCAGCAGCCCTACTAGCGGTAGCTCCTACGAGCAGTACTTC. The chain has TRBV4-1 and TRBJ2-7; 8 bases map to TRBD2. J lost 0 bases, V lost 4 bases, and 5 bases had no gene match. Germline-derived CDR1 and CDR2 are MGHRA and YSYEKL. This CDR3 spans 15 amino acids.

Worth noting for this clone: The conserved phenylalanine or tryptophan is not found at the CDR3 terminus, so this likely reflects a read error. The rearrangement uses TRBV6-5 and TRBJ2-7, with D possibly matching TRBD1 (6 bases). V lost 6 bases and J lost 6, with 12 bases in between. The germline CDR1 and CDR2 sequences are MNHEY and SVGAGI. The CDR3 runs to 12 residues. In nucleotides, the CDR3 is TGTGCCAGCAGCCCTTCCAGGGGCGAGCAGTACCTC. It specifies CASSPSRGEQYL.

The V call is TRBV4-1, the J call TRBJ2-7; D not certain. The CDR3 runs 15 residues. The V and J ends lost 0 bases and 6 bases respectively, with 15 bases between them. Germline CDR1 reads MGHRA; CDR2 reads YSYEKL. This CDR3 reads CASSQDEVGPSEQYF. The DNA for the CDR3 is TGCGCCAGCAGCCAAGATGAGGTAGGGCCCTCCGAGCAGTACTTC.

V is TRBV4-3 and J is TRBJ2-3; D is unclear. Trimming left V 4 bases short and J 6 bases short, with 11 bases between. Germline CDR1 is LGHNA and CDR2 is YSLEER. The CDR3 totals 13 residues. The CDR3 loop reads CASSPMPGDTQYF. The CDR3 DNA reads as TGCGCCAGCAGCCCGATGCCTGGGGATACGCAGTATTTT.

This clone came up a few times. CDR3: CAISESTGNEQFF. CDR3 coding DNA: TGTGCCATCAGTGAGTCTACGGGCAATGAGCAGTTCTTC. V and J are TRBV10-3 and TRBJ2-1; D is undetermined. The CDR3 spans 13 residues. Deletions cut 0 bases from V and 6 bases from J, with 6 bases between. Germline loops: CDR1 ENHRY, CDR2 SYGVKD.

Worth noting for this clone: Other DNA sequences in this sample translate to the same CDR3. The chain couples TRBV27 to TRBJ1-5; no clear D. The ends were cut back, 2 bases at V and 0 bases at J, with 2 bases in the middle. Germline V gives CDR1 MNHEY, CDR2 SMNVEV (reference sequence). CDR3 length: 13 amino acids. CDR3 protein: CASSLGSNQPQHF. The CDR3 DNA follows: TGTGCCAGCAGTTTAGGTAGCAATCAGCCCCAGCATTTT.

This clone came up once. The chain couples TRBV7-9 to TRBJ2-3; a weak D match, TRBD2 (5 bases). V was trimmed by 2 bases and J by 6 bases, leaving 9 bases between them. CDR3 length: 13 amino acids. CDR1 is SEHNR and CDR2 is FQNEAQ in the germline V gene (reference sequence). The CDR3 coding sequence is TGTGCCAGCAGCTTACGGCGCGGGGATACGCAGTATTTT. This gives the protein CASSLRRGDTQYF. Drawing the rest from reference TRBV7-9 and TRBJ2-3, the complete variable domain is DTGVSQNPRHKITKRGQNVTFRCDPISEHNRLYWYRQTLGQGPEFLTYFQNEAQLEKSRLLSDRFSAERPKGSFSTLEIQRTEQGDSAMYLCASSLRRGDTQYFGPGTRLTVL.

This clone was picked up a small number of times. This chain uses TRBV7-9 with TRBJ2-1; 7 positions agree with TRBD2. In germline, CDR1 is SEHNR, CDR2 FQNEAQ (reference sequence). This CDR3 has 17 residues. The trim removed 9 bases at V and 0 bases at J, leaving 14 bases unmatched. The CDR3 DNA is TGTGCCAGGGCGTCCATCCGAGCGGGGAACTCCTACAATGAGCAGTTCTTC. It encodes CARASIRAGNSYNEQFF.

This sequence joins TRBV4-3 and TRBJ2-5; D is undetermined. Trimming left V 0 bases short and J 5 bases short, with 13 bases between. The CDR3 is made up of 15 amino acids. Germline V gene lookup returns CDR1 LGHNA and CDR2 YSLEER. CDR3 coding DNA: TGCGCCAGCAGCCAAGATCTCGGCCTGGGGGAGACCCAGTACTTC. This encodes CASSQDLGLGETQYF.

This chain uses TRBV15 with TRBJ2-1, with a tentative D call TRBD2 (6 bases). The CDR3 contains 11 residues. Germline CDR1 LNHNV, CDR2 YYDKDF (reference sequence). The V end was cut by 6 bases, the J end by 12 bases, with 12 bases between. For the CDR3, the DNA is TGTGCCACCAGTGGGACTCGGGGGCAGTTCTTC. This translates into CATSGTRGQFF.

The chain carries TRBV5-4 and TRBJ2-1; 16 bases fit TRBD2. CDR3 length equals 15 residues. CDR1 and CDR2 from the germline V gene are SGHNT and YYREEE (reference sequence). V trimming: 4 bases; J trimming: 7 bases; junction bases outside the gene matches: 2. CDR3 nucleotide sequence: TGTGCCAGCAGCCCGGGACTAGCGGGGGGGAATGAGCAGTTCTTC. Translating gives CASSPGLAGGNEQFF.

The CDR3 nucleotides read TGCAGCGTTCGTCATAGCGGGGGGGCCAATGAGCAGTTCTTC. Its translation is CSVRHSGGANEQFF. The V gene is TRBV29-1, the J gene TRBJ2-1; 11 bases match TRBD2. CDR3 length: 14 residues. The V gene's germline CDR1 is SQVTM and CDR2 ANQGSEA. Unmatched junction bases numbered 6, after V lost 5 bases and J lost 6 bases.

The chain has TRBV29-1 and TRBJ2-1; the match to TRBD2 covers 9 bases. The CDR3 spans 13 residues. The germline V gene encodes CDR1 SQVTM and CDR2 ANQGSEA. Trimming removed 3 bases from V and 8 bases from J; junction bases left unmatched: 5. CDR3 sequence reads: CSVEGGGADEQFF. In nucleotides, the CDR3 is TGCAGCGTTGAGGGCGGGGGGGCCGATGAGCAGTTCTTC.

The V gene is TRBV7-9, the J gene TRBJ2-7, with TRBD2 identical over 8 bases. Germline V lookup: CDR1 SEHNR, CDR2 FQNEAQ (reference sequence). V lost 4 bases and J lost 5; bases outside the gene matches: 13. The CDR3 has 16 amino acids. The CDR3 spells CASSSERGTMLDEQYF. In DNA form, the CDR3 reads TGTGCCAGCAGCTCCGAGCGGGGGACTATGTTGGACGAGCAGTACTTC. Full variable domain (remainder filled in from reference TRBV7-9 and TRBJ2-7): DTGVSQNPRHKITKRGQNVTFRCDPISEHNRLYWYRQTLGQGPEFLTYFQNEAQLEKSRLLSDRFSAERPKGSFSTLEIQRTEQGDSAMYLCASSSERGTMLDEQYFGPGTRLTVT.

The chain recombines TRBV29-1 with TRBJ2-7; D is ambiguous. The V gene lost 6 bases and the J gene lost 2 bases, with 8 bases spanning the gap. This CDR3 spans 11 amino acids. CDR1 is SQVTM, CDR2 ANQGSEA, per germline. The CDR3, as DNA: TGCAGCGTGGCGGAGACCTACGAGCAGTACTTC. It encodes CSVAETYEQYF.

The rearrangement uses TRBV5-6 and TRBJ2-3; 10 bases fit TRBD2. The CDR3 runs 16 residues. Germline CDR1 and CDR2: SGHDT and YYEEEE. The J segment lost 4 bases and the V segment lost 0 bases, leaving 5 bases of the junction unmatched. The CDR3 region has the DNA TGTGCCAGCAGCTTGGGCGCTAGCGGGGGAGCAGATACGCAGTATTTT. Its protein product is CASSLGASGGADTQYF.

The chain has TRBV10-2 and TRBJ2-3; TRBD1 is a possible D gene (6 bases). This CDR3 region has 18 residues. V was shortened by 0 bases and J by 2 bases, with 18 bases between the two germline ends. Germline assignment: CDR1 WSHSY and CDR2 SAAADI. The DNA for the CDR3 is TGCGCCAGCAGTGAGTCGAGGGACACCGGCGCCGCCACAGATACGCAGTATTTT. The encoded protein is CASSESRDTGAATDTQYF.

The chain couples TRBV30 to TRBJ2-5; 9 bases align to TRBD2. This CDR3 contains 14 residues. The V gene's germline CDR1 is GTSNPN and CDR2 SVGIG (reference sequence). V trimming: 2 bases; J trimming: 5 bases; junction bases outside the gene matches: 6. The CDR3 reads CAWSPGLAGETQYF. CDR3 DNA sequence: TGTGCCTGGAGTCCGGGACTAGCCGGGGAGACCCAGTACTTC. Looking up the rest from reference TRBV30 and TRBJ2-5 gives the full variable domain: SQTIHQWPATLVQPVGSPLSLECTVEGTSNPNLYWYRQAAGRGLQLLFYSVGIGQISSEVPQNLSASRPQDRQFILSSKKLLLSDSGFYLCAWSPGLAGETQYFGPGTRLLVL.

This clone was observed a few times. J is TRBJ1-1 and V is TRBV7-9; 9 bases map to TRBD1. The germline V gene has CDR1 SEHNR and CDR2 FQNEAQ (reference sequence). The ends lost 4 bases at V and 2 bases at J; junction bases unmatched: 5. This CDR3 contains 15 residues. In nucleotides, the CDR3 is TGTGCCAGCAGCTCCGGGACAGGGATCAACACTGAAGCTTTCTTT. It is translated as CASSSGTGINTEAFF.

This rearrangement joins TRBV11-2 to TRBJ2-7, with TRBD1 matching 9 bases. The CDR3 length is 14 residues. The V gene's germline CDR1 is SGHAT and CDR2 FQNNGV. V lost 5 bases, J lost 4 bases, and 6 bases stayed unmatched. Here the CDR3 DNA reads TGTGCCAGCAGCACTCGACAGGGGGAATACGAGCAGTACTTC. Amino acid sequence: CASSTRQGEYEQYF.

The gene calls are TRBV2 and TRBJ2-7; no firm D call. The germline V gene encodes CDR1 SNHLY and CDR2 FYNNEI. The V and J ends lost 2 bases and 3 bases respectively, with 11 bases between them. The CDR3 has 14 amino acids. In DNA, the CDR3 is TGTGCCAGCAGTGAACTCCTTGACGGCTACGAGCAGTACTTC. Amino acid sequence: CASSELLDGYEQYF.

This chain connects TRBV7-9 to TRBJ2-1, with no clear D. The CDR3 length is 11 residues. The germline V and J ends were trimmed by 5 bases and 9 bases, with 8 bases remaining between them. The V gene's germline CDR1 is SEHNR and CDR2 FQNEAQ (reference sequence). The CDR3 region has the DNA TGTGCCAGCAGCCAAGGCACTGAGCAGTTCTTC. Amino acids: CASSQGTEQFF.

V gene TRBV7-8 combines with J gene TRBJ2-7; TRBD2 is a possible D gene (5 bases). Germline values: CDR1 SGHVS, CDR2 FQNEAQ. The V end lost 5 bases, the J end lost 2 bases, and 16 bases lay between the germline ends. This CDR3 comprises 15 residues. The CDR3 nucleotides are TGTGCCAGCAGCCCCACTAGGAAAGTGGCCTACGAGCAGTACTTC. Translated, it gives CASSPTRKVAYEQYF. Supplemented by reference TRBV7-8 and TRBJ2-7, the full variable domain reads GAGVSQSPRYKVAKRGQDVALRCDPISGHVSLFWYQQALGQGPEFLTYFQNEAQLDKSGLPSDRFFAERPEGSVSTLKIQRTQQEDSAVYLCASSPTRKVAYEQYFGPGTRLTVT.

This chain joins TRBV6-6 and TRBJ1-2; D is ambiguous. CDR3 size: 13 residues. Trimming pared 8 bases from V and 4 bases from J, leaving 14 bases between. Germline CDR1 is MNHNY and CDR2 is SVGAGI (reference sequence). CDR3 DNA: TGTGCCAGCGCAACCGGACCGATCTATGGCTACACCTTC. As protein: CASATGPIYGYTF.

This clone is a singleton in its sample. The rearrangement joins TRBV7-9 to TRBJ2-7; TRBD1 aligns across 9 bases. V was pared by 7 bases and J by 5 bases, with 9 bases of the junction left unmatched. Per germline, CDR1 SEHNR and CDR2 FQNEAQ (reference sequence). The CDR3 is 14 amino acids. CDR3 sequence reads: CASTLWTGENEQYF. The CDR3 DNA reads as TGTGCCAGCACCCTGTGGACAGGGGAAAACGAGCAGTACTTC.

This clone was seen once. The rearrangement links TRBV7-2 to TRBJ2-5, with 12 bases lining up with TRBD2. The CDR3 runs 18 residues. In germline, CDR1 is SGHTA, CDR2 FQGNSA. The V and J ends lost 2 bases and 5 bases, in that order; junction bases with no gene match: 12. The CDR3: CASSLNVASGGAVETQYF. The CDR3 DNA follows: TGTGCCAGCAGCTTAAATGTTGCTAGCGGGGGGGCAGTGGAGACCCAGTACTTC.

This clone was seen a handful of times. CDR3: CASSLQENTEAFF. DNA of the CDR3: TGTGCCAGCAGCTTACAGGAGAACACTGAAGCTTTCTTT. This chain uses TRBV7-9 with TRBJ1-1; D is undetermined. Trimming took off 2 bases at V and 1 base at J, with 5 bases between the two ends. The germline gives CDR1 SEHNR, CDR2 FQNEAQ (reference sequence). The CDR3 length is 13 residues.